The 19 T cell receptor beta chains in this list originate from one sample, sequenced in a study of cytomegalovirus exposure and HLA in healthy donors. Both 60 Vbeta primers and 13 Jbeta primers went into the PCR. Here immunoSEQ multiplex PCR was the method, and the copy in TCRdb shows in-frame clones only, minus some. The data show 150,000 to 200,000 clones, about four fifths seen once. Sequenced: PBMCs. These receptors came from a man in his fifties or sixties in good health and CMV-seropositive.

The chain is built from TRBV9 and TRBJ2-3, with D maybe TRBD2 (7 bases). The germline V gene encodes CDR1 SGDLS and CDR2 YYNGEE. V gave up 4 bases and J gave up 2 bases, with 14 bases separating them. The CDR3 has 15 residues. The chain's CDR3 is CASSSRGRDTDTQYF. The DNA of the CDR3 is TGTGCCAGCAGCTCGCGGGGGCGGGACACAGATACGCAGTATTTT. Full variable domain (outside the CDR3, taken from reference TRBV9 and TRBJ2-3): DSGVTQTPKHLITATGQRVTLRCSPRSGDLSVYWYQQSLDQGLQFLIQYYNGEERAKGNILERFSAQQFPDLHSELNLSSLELGDSALYFCASSSRGRDTDTQYFGPGTRLTVL.

This clone was recorded a few times. The chain joins TRBV4-3 to TRBJ1-6; the D gene is possibly TRBD1 (6 bases). CDR3 size: 15 residues. The germline CDR1 and CDR2 sequences are LGHNA and YSLEER. Trimming pared 0 bases from V and 8 bases from J, leaving 11 bases between. The DNA of the CDR3 is TGCGCCAGCAGCCAAGATGGCCAGGGGCATTCACCCCTCCACTTT. Encoded protein: CASSQDGQGHSPLHF.

The V gene is TRBV5-1, the J gene TRBJ2-6; D might be TRBD1 (5 bases). The germline V and J ends were trimmed by 1 base and 0 bases, with 14 bases remaining between them. CDR3 length: 18 residues. Germline assignment: CDR1 SGHRS and CDR2 YFSETQ. The CDR3 DNA is TGCGCCAGCAGCTTGTTGGCAGGGAATGCCTCTGGGGCCAACGTCCTGACTTTC. Its translation is CASSLLAGNASGANVLTF.

V gene TRBV19 combines with J gene TRBJ2-1; TRBD2 is a possible D gene (5 bases). Germline V lookup: CDR1 LNHDA, CDR2 SQIVND (reference sequence). The CDR3 runs to 12 residues. V lost 5 bases to trimming and J lost 9 bases, with 11 bases between them. CDR3 residues: CASSPTGSEQFF. For the CDR3, the DNA is TGTGCCAGTAGTCCGACGGGGAGTGAGCAGTTCTTC.

This clone came up a few times. The CDR3 protein is CASRPGQLLAKNIQYF. The CDR3 nucleotides are TGTGCCAGTAGACCCGGACAGCTCCTAGCCAAAAACATTCAGTACTTC. V and J are TRBV19 and TRBJ2-4; the D gene is possibly TRBD1 (6 bases). Between the trimmed V and J ends, which lost 6 bases and 0 bases, there was a span of 15 bases. Germline values: CDR1 LNHDA, CDR2 SQIVND (reference sequence). CDR3 size: 16 residues. Together with reference TRBV19 and TRBJ2-4, the CDR3 gives the full variable domain: DGGITQSPKYLFRKEGQNVTLSCEQNLNHDAMYWYRQDPGQGLRLIYYSQIVNDFQKGDIAEGYSVSREKKESFPLTVTSAQKNPTAFYLCASRPGQLLAKNIQYFGAGTRLSVL.

The chain is built from TRBV7-6 and TRBJ2-2, with D perhaps matching TRBD1 (7 bases). This CDR3 comprises 16 residues. The V end lost 5 bases, the J end lost 1 base, and 14 bases lay between the germline ends. Germline CDR1 and CDR2: SGHVS and FNYEAQ. This CDR3 reads CASSPGGGVNTGELFF. The DNA of the CDR3 is TGTGCCAGCAGCCCCGGAGGGGGCGTGAACACCGGGGAGCTGTTTTTT.

This chain uses TRBV30 with TRBJ1-5; D is ambiguous. Trimming took off 0 bases at V and 5 bases at J, with 17 bases between the two ends. The germline V gene has CDR1 GTSNPN and CDR2 SVGIG (reference sequence). The CDR3 length is 16 residues. CDR3 DNA: TGTGCCTGGAGTGTAGACACTTTCGATTATTATCAGCCCCAGCATTTT. This gives the protein CAWSVDTFDYYQPQHF.

J is TRBJ2-1 and V is TRBV9; D is possibly TRBD2 (6 bases). Per the germline V gene, CDR1 is SGDLS and CDR2 is YYNGEE. The CDR3 length is 16 residues. The germline V and J ends were trimmed by 0 bases and 5 bases, with 15 bases remaining between them. The CDR3 region has the DNA TGTGCCAGCAGCGTAGAGGGACTGGGCAAGAACAATGAGCAGTTCTTC. Translation: CASSVEGLGKNNEQFF. Full variable domain (remainder filled in from reference TRBV9 and TRBJ2-1): DSGVTQTPKHLITATGQRVTLRCSPRSGDLSVYWYQQSLDQGLQFLIQYYNGEERAKGNILERFSAQQFPDLHSELNLSSLELGDSALYFCASSVEGLGKNNEQFFGPGTRLTVL.

On this clone itself: Other DNA variants within this sample encode the same CDR3. The rearrangement joins TRBV27 to TRBJ1-5; D possibly corresponds to TRBD1 (5 bases). Looked up from germline, CDR1 is MNHEY and CDR2 is SMNVEV (reference sequence). Between the trimmed V and J ends, which lost 5 bases and 0 bases, there was a span of 14 bases. This CDR3 contains 16 residues. CDR3: CASSLGGSHSNQPQHF. CDR3 DNA: TGTGCCAGCAGTCTTGGGGGGAGCCATAGCAATCAGCCCCAGCATTTT.

The CDR3 region is CASRGAPNRVSSNQPQHF. The DNA for the CDR3 is TGTGCCAGTAGAGGGGCTCCTAACAGGGTGTCGAGCAATCAGCCCCAGCATTTT. This chain links TRBV19 with TRBJ1-5, with D possibly TRBD1 on 6 matching bases. Germline V gene lookup returns CDR1 LNHDA and CDR2 SQIVND (reference sequence). Deletions cut 6 bases from V and 1 base from J, with 22 bases between. The CDR3 contains 18 residues.

This sequence joins TRBV18 and TRBJ1-6, with unresolved D. Germline loops: CDR1 KGHSH, CDR2 LQKENI. The CDR3 is made up of 15 amino acids. V lost 2 bases, J lost 6 bases, and 11 bases lay in between. CDR3 nucleotide sequence: TGTGCCAGCTCACCAGGTACAGATCCTAATTCACCCCTCCACTTT. Translating it yields CASSPGTDPNSPLHF.

The chain recombines TRBV23-1 with TRBJ1-1; 7 nucleotides align to TRBD1. TRBV23-1 is given ORF status, its function remaining uncertain. CDR3 length: 15 amino acids. V dropped 6 bases and J dropped 4; count of bases not matched to a gene: 11. The CDR3 spells CASRGQAGQATEAFF. The CDR3 DNA is TGCGCCAGCAGGGGTCAAGCAGGACAGGCCACTGAAGCTTTCTTT.

The chain is built from TRBV10-2 and TRBJ2-7; D unresolved. From germline, CDR1 is WSHSY and CDR2 SAAADI. This CDR3 contains 13 residues. V gave up 3 bases and J gave up 2 bases, with 8 bases separating them. This CDR3 reads CASSDPHPYEQYF. CDR3 DNA sequence: TGCGCCAGCAGTGATCCACATCCCTACGAGCAGTACTTC.

The V and J genes are TRBV27 and TRBJ2-3; 7 positions match TRBD1. This CDR3 comprises 16 residues. Germline V CDR1 and CDR2: MNHEY, SMNVEV (reference sequence). Germline trimming cut 5 bases from V and 0 bases from J; bases unmatched to any gene: 8. DNA for the CDR3: TGTGCCAGCAGTCCCCCGACAGGGCGAAGCACAGATACGCAGTATTTT. It is translated as CASSPPTGRSTDTQYF.

With respect to this clone: This sample also contains other DNA sequences that code for the same CDR3. The chain carries TRBV9 and TRBJ2-7; the match to TRBD1 covers 8 bases. Germline V gene lookup returns CDR1 SGDLS and CDR2 YYNGEE. Germline trimming cut 0 bases from V and 1 base from J; bases unmatched to any gene: 3. The CDR3 is 15 amino acids. CDR3 residues: CASSVGQGPSYEQYF. The CDR3 DNA sequence: TGTGCCAGCAGCGTAGGACAGGGGCCTTCCTACGAGCAGTACTTC.

This clone was seen just once. The chain links TRBV2 to TRBJ1-1; TRBD1 is a possible D gene (6 bases). The CDR3 sequence is 13 residues long. CDR1 is SNHLY, CDR2 FYNNEI, per germline. V was shortened by 2 bases and J by 7 bases, with 11 bases between the two germline ends. For the CDR3, the DNA is TGTGCCAGCAGTGAATATCGGACAGATGAAGCTTTCTTT. Translated: CASSEYRTDEAFF.

The chain links TRBV10-1 to TRBJ2-1; 8 bases are shared with TRBD1. V lost 3 bases and J lost 3; bases outside the gene matches: 7. This CDR3 spans 16 amino acids. Looked up from germline, CDR1 is WNHNN and CDR2 is SYGVQD (reference sequence). This CDR3 is CASSDQGAANYNEQFF. CDR3 nucleotides: TGCGCCAGCAGTGATCAGGGGGCCGCTAACTACAATGAGCAGTTCTTC.

V and J are TRBV5-1 and TRBJ2-3; 9 bases are shared with TRBD2. This CDR3 is 16 amino acids long. V gave up 4 bases and J gave up 5 bases; unmatched junction bases: 11. The germline CDR1 and CDR2 sequences are SGHRS and YFSETQ. For the CDR3, the DNA is TGCGCCAGCAGCGGTGGGGCACTAGCGGGTATAGATACGCAGTATTTT. Residues: CASSGGALAGIDTQYF. Looking up the rest from reference TRBV5-1 and TRBJ2-3 gives the full variable domain: KAGVTQTPRYLIKTRGQQVTLSCSPISGHRSVSWYQQTPGQGLQFLFEYFSETQRNKGNFPGRFSGRQFSNSRSEMNVSTLELGDSALYLCASSGGALAGIDTQYFGPGTRLTVL.

This chain uses TRBV18 with TRBJ2-3; 10 positions agree with TRBD1. J gave up 4 bases and V 4 bases, and 5 bases lay outside the gene matches. The CDR3 spans 15 residues. From germline, CDR1 is KGHSH and CDR2 LQKENI. This CDR3 is CASSRLGQGSDTQYF. CDR3 in DNA: TGTGCCAGCTCACGCTTGGGACAGGGGTCAGATACGCAGTATTTT.